The clone carrying this T cell receptor (beta chain) was detected only a few times. Antigen: not known. The data derive from a study of T cells after yellow fever vaccination. As for the study in general: Fractions of limited cellularity were prepared by means of SMART-Seq v4 Ultra Low Input. Study observations and caveats: It was the secondary response that reached its peak faster, day 5 versus 15, but it was weaker.

For TCR, cDNA came from 5'RACE template switching, which added a universal primer site and UMIs. TCRdb analysed the 5' RACE reads with MiXCR anew, one entry per CDR3 protein. The sample consists of some 300,000 distinct CDR3 sequences, about 7.8% of them appearing once. Sequenced here: PBMCs, sampled approximately 47 days after the first yellow fever vaccination. The TCR originated in a man in his late teens or twenties who received the YFV17D yellow fever vaccine.

The CDR3 sequence is CASSLGGPRAQYF. The CDR3 DNA is TGTGCCAGCAGCTTAGGAGGTCCCAGGGCCCAGTACTTC. J is TRBJ2-5 and V is TRBV11-2; the D gene is possibly TRBD1 (5 bases). The CDR3 runs to 13 residues. Trimming took 1 base from V and 9 from J, leaving 12 bases between them. The germline gives CDR1 SGHAT, CDR2 FQNNGV. The full variable domain, rest sourced from reference TRBV11-2 and TRBJ2-5, is EAGVAQSPRYKIIEKRQSVAFWCNPISGHATLYWYQQILGQGPKLLIQFQNNGVVDDSQLPKDRFSAERLKGVDSTLKIQPAKLEDSAVYLCASSLGGPRAQYFGPGTRLLVL.